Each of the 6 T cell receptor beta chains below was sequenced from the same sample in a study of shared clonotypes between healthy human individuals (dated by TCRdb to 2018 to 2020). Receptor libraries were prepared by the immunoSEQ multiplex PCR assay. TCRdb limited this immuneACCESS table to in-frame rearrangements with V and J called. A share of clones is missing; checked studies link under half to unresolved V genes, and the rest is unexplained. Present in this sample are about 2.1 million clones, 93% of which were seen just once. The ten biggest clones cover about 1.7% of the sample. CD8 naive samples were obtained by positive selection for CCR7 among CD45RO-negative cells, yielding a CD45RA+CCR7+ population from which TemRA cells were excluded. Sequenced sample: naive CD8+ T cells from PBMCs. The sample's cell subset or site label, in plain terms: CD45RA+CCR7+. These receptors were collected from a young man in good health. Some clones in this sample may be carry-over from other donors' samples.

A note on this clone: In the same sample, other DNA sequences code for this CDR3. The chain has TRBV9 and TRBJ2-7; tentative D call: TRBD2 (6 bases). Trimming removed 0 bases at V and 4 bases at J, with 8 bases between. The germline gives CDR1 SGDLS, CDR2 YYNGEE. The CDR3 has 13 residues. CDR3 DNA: TGTGCCAGCAGCGTAGGGGGGGATTACGAGCAGTACTTC. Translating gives CASSVGGDYEQYF.

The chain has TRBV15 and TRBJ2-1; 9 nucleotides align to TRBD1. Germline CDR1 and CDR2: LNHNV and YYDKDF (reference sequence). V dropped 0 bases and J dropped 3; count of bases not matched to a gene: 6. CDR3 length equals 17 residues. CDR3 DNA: TGTGCCACCAGCAGAGACTTCCGGGACAGGGACTACAATGAGCAGTTCTTC. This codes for CATSRDFRDRDYNEQFF.

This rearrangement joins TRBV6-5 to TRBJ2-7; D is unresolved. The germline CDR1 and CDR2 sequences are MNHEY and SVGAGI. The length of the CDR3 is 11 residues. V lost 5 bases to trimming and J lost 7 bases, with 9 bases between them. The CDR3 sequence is CASSEVGEQYF. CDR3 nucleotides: TGTGCCAGCAGTGAAGTGGGAGAGCAGTACTTC.

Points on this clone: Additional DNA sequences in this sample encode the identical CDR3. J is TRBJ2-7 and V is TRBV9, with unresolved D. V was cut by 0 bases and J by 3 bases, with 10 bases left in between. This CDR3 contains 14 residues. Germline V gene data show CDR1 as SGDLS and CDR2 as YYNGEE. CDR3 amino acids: CASSVGAGNYEQYF. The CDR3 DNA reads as TGTGCCAGCAGCGTAGGTGCAGGAAACTACGAGCAGTACTTC.

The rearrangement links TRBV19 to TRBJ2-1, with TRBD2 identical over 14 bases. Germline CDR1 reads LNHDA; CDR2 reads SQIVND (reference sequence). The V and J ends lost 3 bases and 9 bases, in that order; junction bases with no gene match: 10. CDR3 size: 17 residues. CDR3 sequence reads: CASSITTSGRGRGEQFF. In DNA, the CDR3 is TGTGCCAGTAGTATCACGACTAGCGGGAGGGGTAGGGGTGAGCAGTTCTTC.

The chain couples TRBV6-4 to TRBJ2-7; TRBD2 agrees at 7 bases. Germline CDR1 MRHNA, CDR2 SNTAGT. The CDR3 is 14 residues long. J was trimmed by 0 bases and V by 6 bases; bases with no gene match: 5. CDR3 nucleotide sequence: TGTGCCAGCAGCCCCGGGACTACCTCCTACGAGCAGTACTTC. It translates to CASSPGTTSYEQYF.